Each of the 10 T cell receptor delta chains below was sequenced from the same sample in a study of Vδ1+ human thymocytes. Their target antigens are unknown. General study points: Thymic TRG and TRD repertoires appeared highly polyclonal, with Gaussian CDR3 length distributions.

Sequences come from RNA converted to cDNA by reverse transcription. The CDR3 regions were amplified by multiplex PCR from V-gene primers to a constant-region primer. TCRdb used CATT to re-call clones from the multiplex PCR reads. The sample has 54,000 or so delta-chain clones; roughly 15% are singletons. The sample consisted of Vdelta1+ gamma-delta thymocytes from the thymus. Subset reported: FACS-sorted CD3+ TCRalphabeta- TCRVdelta1+ TCRVdelta2- thymocytes. The receptor set was obtained from a boy younger than two who had congenital heart surgery.

The chain couples TRDV1 to TRDJ1; TRDD3 aligns across 13 bases. The CDR3 extends over 20 amino acids. The V and J ends lost 5 bases and 1 base, in that order; junction bases with no gene match: 16. CDR1 and CDR2 (germline): TSWWSYY, QGS. Here the CDR3 reads CALGPLPTGGYGNFTDKLIF. The CDR3 bases are TGTGCTCTTGGGCCACTTCCTACTGGGGGATACGGGAACTTCACCGATAAACTCATCTTT.

This clone showed up just a few times. The chain is built from TRDV1 and TRDJ1, with 9 bases lining up with TRDD2. The CDR3 has 20 amino acids. V shed 3 bases and J 5 bases; nucleotides not matched to a gene: 22. The V gene's germline CDR1 is TSWWSYY and CDR2 QGS. The CDR3 reads CALGDAFLRRNYPPGDKLIF. The CDR3 DNA is TGTGCTCTTGGGGACGCCTTCCTACGCCGTAACTACCCCCCGGGTGATAAACTCATCTTT.

This clone was detected a few times. The rearrangement links TRDV1 to TRDJ1; D uncertain. The V end lost 2 bases, the J end lost 8 bases, and 6 bases lay between the germline ends. This CDR3 has 11 amino acids. Per the germline V gene, CDR1 is TSWWSYY and CDR2 is QGS. The CDR3 reads CALGEVEKLIF. In DNA, the CDR3 is TGTGCTCTTGGGGAAGTGGAGAAACTCATCTTT.

The gene calls are TRDV2 and TRDJ1, with 9 bases identical to TRDD3. The CDR3 totals 24 residues. The germline V gene encodes CDR1 GEAIGNYY and CDR2 EKD. Trimming cost V 6 bases and J 0 bases; bases outside gene matches: 34. CDR3 nucleotides: TGTGCCTGTTTTAAGCTGTGTTATGGCTTCCTAAACGTACTGGGGGACCGGTACACCGATAAACTCATCTTT. Amino acid sequence: CACFKLCYGFLNVLGDRYTDKLIF.

V gene TRDV1 combines with J gene TRDJ1; 7 positions match TRDD3. The V gene's germline CDR1 is TSWWSYY and CDR2 QGS. CDR3 size: 19 residues. V shed 5 bases and J 1 base; nucleotides not matched to a gene: 19. CDR3 protein: CALGQRGYWGNGGTDKLIF. The CDR3, as DNA: TGTGCTCTTGGGCAGCGAGGGTACTGGGGCAATGGCGGCACCGATAAACTCATCTTT.

With respect to this clone: A much larger clone sits a single nucleotide away, making a read error possible. This sample also contains other DNA sequences that code for the same CDR3. J is TRDJ1 and V is TRDV2; TRDD3 aligns across 9 bases. The germline CDR1 and CDR2 sequences are GEAIGNYY and EKD. CDR3 length: 20 amino acids. CDR3 loop: CACDTLLRLGDAVYTDKLIF. For the CDR3, the DNA is TGTGCCTGTGACACTCTCCTACGACTGGGGGACGCCGTGTACACCGATAAACTTATCTTT.

Ten or more counts support this clone. V gene TRDV2 combines with J gene TRDJ1, with 10 bases that match TRDD3. V lost 3 bases, J lost 0 bases, and 15 bases stayed unmatched. The CDR3 length is 19 residues. Germline assignment: CDR1 GEAIGNYY and CDR2 EKD. CDR3 protein: CACDPSPYWGIPYTDKLIF. CDR3 in DNA: TGTGCCTGTGACCCTTCCCCGTACTGGGGGATTCCGTACACCGATAAACTCATCTTT.

This chain links TRDV1 with TRDJ1; TRDD3 matches at 9 bases. Unmatched junction bases numbered 18, after V lost 4 bases and J lost 0 bases. Germline V CDR1 and CDR2: TSWWSYY, QGS. This CDR3 is 20 amino acids long. CDR3 region: CALGGTASLRLGDHTDKLIF. The CDR3 DNA reads as TGTGCTCTTGGGGGGACCGCTTCCCTCCGCCTGGGGGATCACACCGATAAACTCATCTTT.

The chain recombines TRDV3 with TRDJ1; no reliable D call. Germline lookup yields CDR1 TVYSNPD and CDR2 GDNSRS (reference sequence). The V gene lost 4 bases and the J gene lost 1 base, with 19 bases spanning the gap. The CDR3 totals 15 residues. CDR3 region: CASMGRVGCTDKLIF. The DNA for the CDR3 is TGTGCCTCCATGGGTCGAGTCGGGTGCACCGATAAACTCATCTTT.

As concerns this clone: A read error may produce the germline difference seen at one junction end. This chain uses TRDV1 with TRDJ1, with 10 bases identical to TRDD3. Germline V CDR1 and CDR2: TSWWSYY, QGS. The CDR3 spans 19 residues. CDR3 DNA sequence: TGTGCTCTTGGGGAACCCCCCTTCTACTGGGGGATTCACACCGATAAACCCATCTTT. This codes for CALGEPPFYWGIHTDKPIF.